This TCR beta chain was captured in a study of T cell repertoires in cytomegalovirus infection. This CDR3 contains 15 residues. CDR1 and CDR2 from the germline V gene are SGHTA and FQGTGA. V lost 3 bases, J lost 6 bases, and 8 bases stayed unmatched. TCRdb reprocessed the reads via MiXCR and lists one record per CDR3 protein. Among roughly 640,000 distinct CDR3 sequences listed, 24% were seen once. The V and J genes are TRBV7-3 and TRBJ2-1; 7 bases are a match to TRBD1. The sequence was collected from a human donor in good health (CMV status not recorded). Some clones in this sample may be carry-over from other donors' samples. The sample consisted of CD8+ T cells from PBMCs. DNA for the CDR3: TGTGCCAGCAGCTTGAGGGGGCCGGGGTTCAATGAGCAGTTCTTC. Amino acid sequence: CASSLRGPGFNEQFF.